The T cell receptor beta chain described here comes from a study of yellow fever vaccine responses in identical twins. The CDR3 is made up of 13 amino acids. TCRdb re-analysed the RT-PCR reads in MiXCR, keeping a single row per CDR3 protein. Of fewer than 6,000 distinct CDR3 sequences in the sample, approximately 85% were seen once. In regard to this clonotype: One junction end does not reproduce the germline sequence, and a read error may be involved.

The chain employs TRBV5-3 and TRBJ2-7; 7 bases align to TRBD1. TRBV5-3 is an ORF; its function is uncertain. The source was T cells from blood (PBMCs), unsorted or a sorted subset (not recorded which), collected before or after yellow fever vaccination (not recorded which). This clonotype was obtained from a young woman who received the yellow fever vaccine. In DNA form, the CDR3 reads TGTGCCAGCAGCTGGGACAGTGGCTACGAGCAGTACTTC. Its translation is CASSWDSGYEQYF.